One and the same sample provided the 21 T cell receptor beta chains below, sequenced in a study of sequential checkpoint blockade in melanoma (dated by TCRdb to the late 2010s). The library was obtained by the immunoSEQ multiplex PCR assay. TCRdb took this table from immuneACCESS and kept in-frame rearrangements with V and J called. Such tables lack part of the clones; where checked against another copy, unresolved V genes explain under half of the gap, and the rest is unexplained. The sample records 2,500 to 4,000 clones, around 16% of which are singletons. The ten largest account for about 25% of the sample. The sample's treatment or condition, from its label and the paper: randomized to nivolumab then ipilimumab (arm A) or the reverse (arm B). This specimen was tumor tissue (inferred from file names), taken from a patient given nivolumab and ipilimumab in sequence. The receptors were sampled from a human donor with melanoma.

By proportion, this clone is medium-sized (0.01 to 0.1%). J is TRBJ1-4 and V is TRBV6-8, with 10 bases that match TRBD1. Germline-derived CDR1 and CDR2 are MNHGY and SAAAGT. V shed 5 bases, J shed 8 bases, and the junction held 14 bases outside the gene matches. CDR3 length: 17 amino acids. Here the CDR3 DNA reads TGTGCCAGCAGTGCCGGGACAGGGGTAATCCGTCCCGAAAAACTGTTTTTT. This encodes CASSAGTGVIRPEKLFF.

This clone was seen at least ten times. The chain employs TRBV11-3 and TRBJ1-5; D call uncertain. Trimming removed 3 bases from V and 4 bases from J, with 10 bases in between. The CDR3 is 14 amino acids. CDR1 is SGHNT, CDR2 YENEEA, per germline. The CDR3: CASSLGLGNQPQHF. CDR3 bases: TGTGCCAGCAGCTTGGGTCTGGGGAATCAGCCCCAGCATTTT.

Judged by abundance, this clone is medium-sized. The V gene is TRBV11-3, the J gene TRBJ2-3; 9 positions agree with TRBD1. Germline loops: CDR1 SGHNT, CDR2 YENEEA. V lost 4 bases to trimming and J lost 4 bases; unmatched junction nucleotides: 3. This CDR3 has 14 residues. The CDR3 sequence: CASSSGQGSDTQYF. The CDR3 DNA is TGTGCCAGCAGCTCCGGACAGGGGTCAGATACGCAGTATTTT.

In its sample, this clone is large. Different DNA sequences within this sample yield the same CDR3. The rearrangement uses TRBV11-3 and TRBJ2-1; 9 bases fit TRBD1. V dropped 5 bases and J dropped 2; count of bases not matched to a gene: 4. The germline V gene encodes CDR1 SGHNT and CDR2 YENEEA. CDR3 length: 15 residues. The CDR3 spells CASSLGDRAYNEQFF. In nucleotides, the CDR3 is TGTGCCAGCAGCCTAGGGGACAGGGCCTACAATGAGCAGTTCTTC.

The chain carries TRBV12-5 and TRBJ1-2; possible D gene TRBD1, 6 bases. Germline CDR1 is LGHNT and CDR2 is FRNRAP. The CDR3 runs to 15 residues. The CDR3 protein is CASEDTGTMTVGYTF. For the CDR3, the DNA is TGTGCCAGCGAGGATACCGGGACAATGACAGTTGGCTACACCTTC.

This clone was seen more than once but under ten times. The V and J genes are TRBV28 and TRBJ1-1; D uncertain. Germline values: CDR1 MDHEN, CDR2 SYDVKM. The V end lost 3 bases, the J end lost 0 bases, and 11 bases lay between the germline ends. The CDR3 runs 15 residues. This chain's CDR3 is CASSFPRTLNTEAFF. The CDR3 nucleotides read TGTGCCAGCAGTTTCCCCAGGACCTTGAACACTGAAGCTTTCTTT.

V and J are TRBV29-1 and TRBJ1-1; D is unresolved. V was trimmed by 3 bases and J by 1 base, leaving 12 bases between them. There are 14 residues in the CDR3. Germline loops: CDR1 SQVTM, CDR2 ANQGSEA. The CDR3 sequence: CSVEVPPRNTEAFF. In DNA form, the CDR3 reads TGCAGCGTTGAGGTTCCCCCCCGGAACACTGAAGCTTTCTTT.

V gene TRBV9 combines with J gene TRBJ2-1; the D gene is possibly TRBD1 (6 bases). V lost 3 bases and J 4 bases, leaving 14 bases between the germline ends. This CDR3 comprises 15 residues. Germline-derived CDR1 and CDR2 are SGDLS and YYNGEE. CDR3 nucleotides: TGTGCCAGCAGCGATCAGGGGAATCAATACAATGAGCAGTTCTTC. It is translated as CASSDQGNQYNEQFF.

This chain links TRBV19 with TRBJ2-3; 7 bases map to TRBD2. V was clipped by 1 base and J by 7 bases; unmatched bases: 14. The CDR3 length is 17 residues. CDR1 and CDR2 (germline): LNHDA, SQIVND (reference sequence). The CDR3 DNA reads TGTGCCAGTAGTATAGCTGGGAAGCGGGGTAATATGAATACGCAGTATTTT. As protein: CASSIAGKRGNMNTQYF.

Ten or more counts support this clone. The rearrangement uses TRBV11-3 and TRBJ2-3, with D possibly being TRBD2 (5 bases). The germline V and J ends were trimmed by 3 bases and 0 bases, with 16 bases remaining between them. CDR3 size: 17 residues. Germline-derived CDR1 and CDR2 are SGHNT and YENEEA. The CDR3 DNA reads TGTGCCAGCAGCTTTGGCGGCGCGGGCCCTAGCACAGATACGCAGTATTTT. Encoded protein: CASSFGGAGPSTDTQYF.

This clone was seen repeatedly, ten times or more. The chain carries TRBV11-3 and TRBJ1-2; 9 positions agree with TRBD1. The CDR3 sequence is 14 residues long. The trim removed 3 bases at V and 8 bases at J, leaving 7 bases unmatched. Germline V gene sequence: CDR1 SGHNT, CDR2 YENEEA. This CDR3 is CASSFRTGAEGYTF. The DNA of the CDR3 is TGTGCCAGCAGCTTCCGGACAGGGGCTGAGGGCTACACCTTC.

V is TRBV10-2 and J is TRBJ2-1; 10 bases align to TRBD2. V lost 3 bases and J lost 9; bases outside the gene matches: 5. The CDR3 loop spans 14 amino acids. Per the germline V gene, CDR1 is WSHSY and CDR2 is SAAADI. CDR3 DNA: TGCGCCAGCAGTGAAAGCGGGGGGGGTGGTGAGCAGTTCTTC. This codes for CASSESGGGGEQFF.

Sample share makes this clone medium-sized. This rearrangement joins TRBV11-3 to TRBJ1-5, with D tentatively TRBD1 (5 bases). V was trimmed by 2 bases and J by 0 bases, leaving 11 bases between them. Germline V CDR1 and CDR2: SGHNT, YENEEA. This CDR3 has 16 residues. The DNA of the CDR3 is TGTGCCAGCAGCTTAATGACGGGGGATAGCAATCAGCCCCAGCATTTT. This codes for CASSLMTGDSNQPQHF.

This clone came up a few times. V and J are TRBV9 and TRBJ1-1; D is unclear. Per the germline V gene, CDR1 is SGDLS and CDR2 is YYNGEE. V lost 3 bases and J 1 base, leaving 10 bases between the germline ends. CDR3 size: 14 residues. The chain's CDR3 is CASSAGSRNTEAFF. CDR3 bases: TGTGCCAGCAGCGCGGGCTCCAGGAACACTGAAGCTTTCTTT.

Judged by abundance, this clone is medium-sized. The chain uses TRBV6-8 and TRBJ1-5; perhaps TRBD1 as D (6 bases). Trimming took 5 bases from V and 2 from J, leaving 16 bases between them. The CDR3 is 16 residues long. The V gene's germline CDR1 is MNHGY and CDR2 SAAAGT. This chain's CDR3 is CASSPLGGAGNQPQHF. The CDR3 DNA follows: TGTGCCAGCAGTCCCCTAGGGGGGGCAGGCAATCAGCCCCAGCATTTT.

The chain combines TRBV1 with TRBJ2-5; the table's D call TRBD2 went unverified against the DNA. TRBV1 corresponds to a pseudogene. The CDR3 totals 17 residues. CDR3 amino acids: CASSQDRGSGGFGTQYF. CDR3 DNA: TGCGCCAGCAGCCAAGATCGGGGTAGCGGGGGGTTCGGGACCCAGTACTTC.

This clone was seen more than once but under ten times. The chain recombines TRBV6-8 with TRBJ1-1; tentative D call: TRBD1 (5 bases). The CDR3 is 13 residues long. Trimming shortened V by 0 bases and J by 5 bases, and 7 bases separated the two germline ends. Germline V CDR1 and CDR2: MNHGY, SAAAGT. The chain's CDR3 is CASSYSRGTEAFF. CDR3 DNA: TGTGCCAGCAGTTACTCCCGGGGGACTGAAGCTTTCTTT.

By sample share, this clone is medium-sized. The chain uses TRBV6-8 and TRBJ2-5, with TRBD2 matching over 14 bases. The J segment lost 4 bases and the V segment lost 7 bases, leaving 8 bases of the junction unmatched. The CDR3 extends over 16 amino acids. CDR1 MNHGY and CDR2 SAAAGT come from the germline V gene. The CDR3 protein is CASTQTSGGDVETQYF. CDR3 DNA sequence: TGTGCCAGCACCCAGACTAGCGGGGGGGATGTAGAGACCCAGTACTTC.

This chain links TRBV25-1 with TRBJ1-1; TRBD1 matches at 7 bases. The CDR3 is 12 amino acids. V gave up 7 bases and J gave up 9 bases; unmatched junction bases: 8. Germline V lookup: CDR1 MGHDK, CDR2 SYGVNS. The CDR3 sequence is CASTSGTAKAFF. CDR3 DNA: TGTGCCAGCACCTCCGGGACAGCGAAAGCTTTCTTT.

In its sample, this clone was seen a few times. The J gene is TRBJ2-5, the V gene TRBV11-3; 8 bases map to TRBD2. This CDR3 comprises 15 residues. CDR1 is SGHNT and CDR2 is YENEEA in the germline V gene. Unmatched junction bases numbered 7, after V lost 2 bases and J lost 5 bases. The CDR3 sequence: CASSLHSGEGETQYF. The DNA of the CDR3 is TGTGCCAGCAGCTTACATAGCGGGGAGGGGGAGACCCAGTACTTC.

This clone is medium-sized. The chain combines TRBV11-3 with TRBJ2-2; D not resolved. Germline V CDR1 and CDR2: SGHNT, YENEEA. There are 14 residues in the CDR3. The V end was cut by 5 bases, the J end by 6 bases, with 13 bases between. CDR3: CASSRDVPPGELFF. The CDR3 nucleotides read TGTGCCAGCAGCAGAGATGTCCCCCCCGGGGAGCTGTTTTTT. The full variable domain, rest sourced from reference TRBV11-3 and TRBJ2-2, is EAGVVQSPRYKIIEKKQPVAFWCNPISGHNTLYWYLQNLGQGPELLIRYENEEAVDDSQLPKDRFSAERLKGVDSTLKIQPAELGDSAVYLCASSRDVPPGELFFGEGSRLTVL.